This record looks at one T cell receptor (beta chain) sequence and its context. Using immunoSEQ multiplex PCR, the repertoire was profiled, and TCRdb retains in-frame clones only, with some absent. The sample has approximately 92,000 clones, 80% to 95% seen once; the top ten hold more than 2.5%. The data belong to a study of T cell changes during pregnancy in multiple sclerosis. V lost 5 bases, J lost 3 bases, and 11 bases lay in between. The CDR3 covers 14 residues. Germline assignment: CDR1 MNHEY and CDR2 SMNVEV (reference sequence). J is TRBJ1-5 and V is TRBV27; TRBD1 might be the D (5 bases). The sequence came from a female donor with multiple sclerosis, enrolled in a pregnancy study. The specimen comprised peripheral blood, sampled in the first trimester of pregnancy. The CDR3 bases are TGTGCCAGCAGTCTTAGGGGATCCAATCAGCCCCAGCATTTT. It yields the protein CASSLRGSNQPQHF.